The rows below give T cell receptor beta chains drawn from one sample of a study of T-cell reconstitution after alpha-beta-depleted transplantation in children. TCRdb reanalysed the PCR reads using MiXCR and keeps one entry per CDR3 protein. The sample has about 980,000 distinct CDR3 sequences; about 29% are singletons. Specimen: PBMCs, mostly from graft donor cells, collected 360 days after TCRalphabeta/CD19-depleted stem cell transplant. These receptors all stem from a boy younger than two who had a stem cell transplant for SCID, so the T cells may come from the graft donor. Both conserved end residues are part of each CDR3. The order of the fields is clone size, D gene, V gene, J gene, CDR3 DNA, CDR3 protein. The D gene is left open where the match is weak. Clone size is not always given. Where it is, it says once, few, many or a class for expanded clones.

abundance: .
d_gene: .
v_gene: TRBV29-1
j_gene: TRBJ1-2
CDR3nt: TGCAGCGTTGCTGAACAGGCACCTAGGAACTATGGCTACACCTTC
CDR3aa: CSVAEQAPRNYGYTF

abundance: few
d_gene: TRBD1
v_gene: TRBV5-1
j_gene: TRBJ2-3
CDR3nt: TGCGCCAGCAGAAAGGGGACAGGGCCCACAGATACGCAGTATTTT
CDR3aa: CASRKGTGPTDTQYF

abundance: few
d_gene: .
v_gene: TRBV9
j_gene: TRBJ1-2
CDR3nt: TGTGCCAGCAGCGTATCGATGACAACGCGCTATGGCTACACCTTC
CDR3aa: CASSVSMTTRYGYTF

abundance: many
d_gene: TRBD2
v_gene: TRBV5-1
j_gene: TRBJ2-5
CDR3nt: TGCGCCAGCAGCTCCCTAGCGGGGGGCAGGGAGACCCAGTACTTC
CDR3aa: CASSSLAGGRETQYF

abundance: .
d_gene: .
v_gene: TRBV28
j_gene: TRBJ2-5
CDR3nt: TGTGCCAGCAGTTCCCGGGGGTTTAGTGAGACCCAGTACTTC
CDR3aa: CASSSRGFSETQYF

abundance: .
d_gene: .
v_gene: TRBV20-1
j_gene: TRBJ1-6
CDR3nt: TGCAGTGCTAGAGAGGACACATCCTATAATTCACCCCTCCACTTT
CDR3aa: CSAREDTSYNSPLHF

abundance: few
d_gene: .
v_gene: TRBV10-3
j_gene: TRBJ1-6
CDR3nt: TGTGCCATCAGTGAGCAGGGGAATTCACCCCTCCACTTT
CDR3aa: CAISEQGNSPLHF

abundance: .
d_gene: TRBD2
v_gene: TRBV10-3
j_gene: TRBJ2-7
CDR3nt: TGTGCCATCAGTGAAACGCGACTAGCGGGGGGGCCCCCTTACGAGCAGTACTTC
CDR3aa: CAISETRLAGGPPYEQYF

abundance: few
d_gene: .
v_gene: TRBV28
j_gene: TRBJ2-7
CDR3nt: TGTGCCAGCAGTTATACTAGGGGGGTCTACGAGCAGTACTTC
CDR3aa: CASSYTRGVYEQYF

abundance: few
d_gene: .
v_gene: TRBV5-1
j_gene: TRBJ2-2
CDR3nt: TGCGCCAGCAGCAGACACACCGGGGAGCTGTTTTTT
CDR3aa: CASSRHTGELFF

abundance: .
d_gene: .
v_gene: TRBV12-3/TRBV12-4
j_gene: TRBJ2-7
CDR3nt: TGTGCCAGCAGTTTCGTAGCCTACGAGCAGTACTTC
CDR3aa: CASSFVAYEQYF

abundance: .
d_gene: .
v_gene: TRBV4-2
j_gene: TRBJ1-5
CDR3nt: TGTGCCAGCAGCCTACAGTTAGGACAGCCCCAGCATTTT
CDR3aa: CASSLQLGQPQHF

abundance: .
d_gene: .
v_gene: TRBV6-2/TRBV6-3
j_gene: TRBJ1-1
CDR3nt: TGTGCCAGCACTATGGGGAACACTGAAGCTTTCTTT
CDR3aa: CASTMGNTEAFF

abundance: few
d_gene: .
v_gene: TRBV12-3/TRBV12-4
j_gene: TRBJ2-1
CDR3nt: TGTGCCAGCAGTTTATGGGGGGGCGCGGTGGAAAATGAGCAGTTCTTC
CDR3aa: CASSLWGGAVENEQFF

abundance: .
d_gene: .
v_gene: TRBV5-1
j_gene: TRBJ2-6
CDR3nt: TGCGCCAGCAGCTTCACGGGGAGCTCTGGGGCCAACGTCCTGACTTTC
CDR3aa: CASSFTGSSGANVLTF

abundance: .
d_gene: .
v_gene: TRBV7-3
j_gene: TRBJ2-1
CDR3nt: TGTGCCAGCAGCCCCGTCGTGAGCTCCTACAATGAGCAGTTCTTC
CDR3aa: CASSPVVSSYNEQFF

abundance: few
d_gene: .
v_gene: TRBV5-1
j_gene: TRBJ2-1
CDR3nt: TGCGCCAGCAGCTTGATGGTGGCCTCCTACAATGAGCAGTTCTTC
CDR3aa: CASSLMVASYNEQFF

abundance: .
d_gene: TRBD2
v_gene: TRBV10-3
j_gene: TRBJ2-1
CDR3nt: TGTGCCATCAGGGGTAGCGGGGCGAGCTCCTACAATGAGCAGTTCTTC
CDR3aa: CAIRGSGASSYNEQFF

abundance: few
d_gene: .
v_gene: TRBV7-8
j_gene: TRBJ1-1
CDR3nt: TGTGCCAGCAGCTTACAGGGGTTCCGGAACACTGAAGCTTTCTTT
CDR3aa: CASSLQGFRNTEAFF

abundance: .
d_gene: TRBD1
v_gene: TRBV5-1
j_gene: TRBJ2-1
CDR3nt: TGCGCCAGCAGCTTGGCCGACAGGGGGCAAGGCAATGAGCAGTTCTTC
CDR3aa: CASSLADRGQGNEQFF